The rows below give T cell receptor beta chains drawn from one sample of a study of glioma-infiltrating T cells after dendritic cell vaccination. TCRdb's table, derived via immunoSEQ multiplex PCR, lists solely in-frame clones and lacks some. The repertoire includes more than 95,000 clones, around 90% of them detected once, and approximately 2.7% sits in the top ten. The sequenced sample was blood, obtained after dendritic cell vaccination. The receptors derive from a human donor with glioblastoma. Both conserved end residues are part of each CDR3. A D gene is named only where the DNA matches it firmly. Size is omitted from some rows. Given values are once, few, many or a class for expanded clones.

size: .; J: TRBJ2-7; D: .; V: TRBV5-5; DNA: TGTGCCAGCAGCTTATCACAGGGGAGGTACGAGCAGTACTTC; CDR3: CASSLSQGRYEQYF
size: .; J: TRBJ1-5; D: .; V: TRBV6-1; DNA: TGTGCCAGCGGGGGGTTGGCTAGCAATCAGCCCCAGCATTTT; CDR3: CASGGLASNQPQHF
size: .; J: TRBJ1-1; D: TRBD1; V: TRBV6-1; DNA: TGTGCCAGCAGGTCGACAGGGCTTACTGAAGCTTTCTTT; CDR3: CASRSTGLTEAFF
size: once; J: TRBJ2-7; D: TRBD2; V: TRBV2; DNA: TGTGCCAGAGGGACTAGCGGGGGGCTTAGCTCCTACGAGCAGTACTTC; CDR3: CARGTSGGLSSYEQYF
size: .; J: TRBJ1-5; D: .; V: TRBV6-1; DNA: TGTGCCAGCCTTAGGACTGCTAGCAATCAGCCCCAGCATTTT; CDR3: CASLRTASNQPQHF
size: .; J: TRBJ2-3; D: TRBD2; V: TRBV19; DNA: TGTGCCAGTAGTATCCTTTTCGTACCGGGAGGGAGTGGAGGTACGCAGTATTTT; CDR3: CASSILFVPGGSGGTQYF
size: once; J: TRBJ2-5; D: TRBD2; V: TRBV30; DNA: TGTGCCTGGAGTGTAAGCGGGAGGGGTGAGACCCAGTACTTC; CDR3: CAWSVSGRGETQYF
size: .; J: TRBJ2-7; D: .; V: TRBV5-1; DNA: TGCGCCAGCAGCTTGGCCCTCGGGGAACGCTACGAGCAGTACTTC; CDR3: CASSLALGERYEQYF
size: .; J: TRBJ2-2; D: TRBD1; V: TRBV11-3; DNA: TGTGCCAGCAGCCCTGAGGGGACAGGGGACACCGGGGAGCTGTTTTTT; CDR3: CASSPEGTGDTGELFF
size: .; J: TRBJ1-1; D: .; V: TRBV19; DNA: TGTGCCAGTAGTATTAACGCAGGACACCCGAACACTGAAGCTTTCTTT; CDR3: CASSINAGHPNTEAFF
size: .; J: TRBJ1-2; D: .; V: TRBV2; DNA: TGTGCCAGCAGTGTTCGCGGATCGTTAGGCTACACCTTC; CDR3: CASSVRGSLGYTF
size: .; J: TRBJ2-7; D: TRBD2; V: TRBV6-5; DNA: TGTGCCAGCATGCTAGCGGGAGGATCCTACGAGCAGTACTTC; CDR3: CASMLAGGSYEQYF
size: .; J: TRBJ1-2; D: .; V: TRBV5-1; DNA: TGCGCCAGCAGCTTGGAACAGGGTGAGGAGTATGGCTACACCTTC; CDR3: CASSLEQGEEYGYTF
size: .; J: TRBJ2-7; D: TRBD2; V: TRBV5-1; DNA: TGCGCCAGCAGCCTACTGTCGAGCGGGGGCGGCGAGCAGTACTTC; CDR3: CASSLLSSGGGEQYF
size: .; J: TRBJ2-2; D: TRBD1; V: TRBV5-1; DNA: TGCGCCAGCAGCCCGGGACAGGAGAAAAACACCGGGGAGCTGTTTTTT; CDR3: CASSPGQEKNTGELFF
size: .; J: TRBJ1-5; D: .; V: TRBV5-4; DNA: TGTGCCAGCAGCTTGACCTGGCCTGGCCATCGGGAGGGCAATCAGCCCCAGCATTTT; CDR3: CASSLTWPGHREGNQPQHF
size: .; J: TRBJ1-4; D: TRBD1; V: TRBV30; DNA: TGTGCCTGGAGTATGGGACAGGGGGCCGGCACTAATGAAAAACTGTTTTTT; CDR3: CAWSMGQGAGTNEKLFF
size: .; J: TRBJ2-2; D: TRBD2; V: TRBV7-9; DNA: TGTGCCAGTGTACTAGCGGGAGAGATAAACACCGGGGAGCTGTTTTTT; CDR3: CASVLAGEINTGELFF
size: .; J: TRBJ2-2; D: TRBD2; V: TRBV11-2; DNA: TGTGCCAGCAGCCTTAATAGCGGGGCGGGCACCGGGGAGCTGTTTTTT; CDR3: CASSLNSGAGTGELFF
size: .; J: TRBJ2-3; D: TRBD2; V: TRBV15; DNA: TGTGCCACCAGCCGCCGGGGACTAGCGGGGGTCACAGATACGCAGTATTTT; CDR3: CATSRRGLAGVTDTQYF
size: once; J: TRBJ2-5; D: .; V: TRBV6-1; DNA: TGTGCCAGCAGTGAACAGGGGAAACAAGAGACCCAGTACTTC; CDR3: CASSEQGKQETQYF
size: .; J: TRBJ2-7; D: .; V: TRBV10-1; DNA: TGCGCCATCCCTGATGACATCTCCTACGAGCAGTACTTC; CDR3: CAIPDDISYEQYF
size: .; J: TRBJ1-5; D: .; V: TRBV10-2; DNA: TGCGCCAGCAGTGAGAACAGTCTTAGCAATCAGCCCCAGCATTTT; CDR3: CASSENSLSNQPQHF
size: .; J: TRBJ2-7; D: TRBD2; V: TRBV7-8; DNA: TGTGCCAGCAGCTTAGTTCTCACTAGCGTTGGTGAGCAGTACTTC; CDR3: CASSLVLTSVGEQYF
size: .; J: TRBJ2-7; D: TRBD2; V: TRBV5-1; DNA: TGCGCCAGCAGCTCCATAGCGGGAGTGGACGAGCAGTACTTC; CDR3: CASSSIAGVDEQYF
size: .; J: TRBJ2-5; D: TRBD1; V: TRBV7-3; DNA: TGTGCCAGCAGCACCTACAGGGGGGAGACCCAGTACTTC; CDR3: CASSTYRGETQYF
size: .; J: TRBJ2-1; D: TRBD2; V: TRBV5-1; DNA: TGCGCCAGCAGCTTGTTAGCGGGAGGGCCAATGTATGAGCAGTTCTTC; CDR3: CASSLLAGGPMYEQFF
size: .; J: TRBJ2-1; D: .; V: TRBV5-1; DNA: TGCGCCAGCAGCTTGGGCCCAGGAATCTACAATGAGCAGTTCTTC; CDR3: CASSLGPGIYNEQFF
size: .; J: TRBJ1-1; D: .; V: TRBV19; DNA: TGTGCCAGTAGTATTTCGGGTGAAGCTTTCTTT; CDR3: CASSISGEAFF
size: .; J: TRBJ2-3; D: .; V: TRBV27; DNA: TGTGCCAGCAGTTTCTCGGGGGGCACAGATACGCAGTATTTT; CDR3: CASSFSGGTDTQYF
size: .; J: TRBJ2-7; D: TRBD1; V: TRBV6-6; DNA: TGTGCCATAGGACAGGTTCTTTCCTACGAGCAGTACTTC; CDR3: CAIGQVLSYEQYF
size: .; J: TRBJ2-7; D: .; V: TRBV10-2; DNA: TGCGCCAGCAGTGGCGAGCGAAACGAGCAGTACTTC; CDR3: CASSGERNEQYF
size: .; J: TRBJ1-2; D: TRBD1; V: TRBV6-5; DNA: TGTGCCAGCAGTTACTCCTCAGGGGGAAATGGCTACACCTTC; CDR3: CASSYSSGGNGYTF
size: .; J: TRBJ1-1; D: TRBD1; V: TRBV2; DNA: TGTGCCAGCAGTCCCTGGACAGGGTTCACTGAAGCTTTCTTT; CDR3: CASSPWTGFTEAFF
size: .; J: TRBJ1-2; D: .; V: TRBV6-5; DNA: TGTGCCAGCAGTTACCGGGCCACGGGGGGCTACACCTTC; CDR3: CASSYRATGGYTF
size: .; J: TRBJ2-6; D: TRBD2; V: TRBV5-6; DNA: TGTGCCAGCAGCGAGATAGCGGGACTCTCTGGGGCCAACGTCCTGACTTTC; CDR3: CASSEIAGLSGANVLTF
size: .; J: TRBJ2-5; D: .; V: TRBV6-6; DNA: TGTGCCAGCAGTTACGACAGCCAAGAGACCCAGTACTTC; CDR3: CASSYDSQETQYF
size: .; J: TRBJ1-6; D: .; V: TRBV30; DNA: TGTGCCTGGAGTGCCGACAACAGAGATTATTCACCCCTCCACTTT; CDR3: CAWSADNRDYSPLHF